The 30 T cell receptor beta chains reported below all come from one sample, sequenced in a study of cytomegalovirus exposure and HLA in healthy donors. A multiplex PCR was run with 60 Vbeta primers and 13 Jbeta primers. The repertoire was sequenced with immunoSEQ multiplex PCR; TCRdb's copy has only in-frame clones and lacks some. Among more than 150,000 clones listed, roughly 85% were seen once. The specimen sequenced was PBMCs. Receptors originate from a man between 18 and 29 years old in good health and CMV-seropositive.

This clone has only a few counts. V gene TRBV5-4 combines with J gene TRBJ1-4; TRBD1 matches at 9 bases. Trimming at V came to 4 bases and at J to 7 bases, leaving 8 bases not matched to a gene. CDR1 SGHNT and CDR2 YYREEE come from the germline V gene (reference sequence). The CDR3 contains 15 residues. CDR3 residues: CASSRTGGWSEKLFF. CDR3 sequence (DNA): TGTGCCAGCAGCCGTACAGGGGGCTGGAGTGAAAAACTGTTTTTT.

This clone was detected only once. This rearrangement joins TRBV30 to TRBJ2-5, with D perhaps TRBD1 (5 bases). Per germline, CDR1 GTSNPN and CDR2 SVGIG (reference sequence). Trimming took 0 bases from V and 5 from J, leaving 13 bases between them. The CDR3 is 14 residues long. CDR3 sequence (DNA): TGTGCCTGGAGTGTAGGGGCCGGCACGGAGACCCAGTACTTC. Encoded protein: CAWSVGAGTETQYF.

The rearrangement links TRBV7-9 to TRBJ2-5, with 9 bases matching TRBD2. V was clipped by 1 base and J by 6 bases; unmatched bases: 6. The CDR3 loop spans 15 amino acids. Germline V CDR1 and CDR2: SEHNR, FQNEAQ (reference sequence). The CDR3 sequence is CASSLEGTSLQTQYF. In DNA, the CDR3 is TGTGCCAGCAGCTTAGAAGGGACTAGCCTCCAGACCCAGTACTTC.

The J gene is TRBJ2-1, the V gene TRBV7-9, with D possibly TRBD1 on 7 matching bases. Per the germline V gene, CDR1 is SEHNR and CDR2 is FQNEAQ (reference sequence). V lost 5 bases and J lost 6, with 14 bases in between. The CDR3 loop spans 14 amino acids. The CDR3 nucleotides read TGTGCCAGCAGCGACCAGGGGGGTAGCAATGAGCAGTTCTTC. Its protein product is CASSDQGGSNEQFF.

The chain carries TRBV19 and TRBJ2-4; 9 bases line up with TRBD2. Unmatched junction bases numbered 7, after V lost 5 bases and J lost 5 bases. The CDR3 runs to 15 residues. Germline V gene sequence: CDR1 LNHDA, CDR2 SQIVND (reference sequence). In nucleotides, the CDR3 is TGTGCCAGTAGTGTGACTAGCGGATGGGAAAACATTCAGTACTTC. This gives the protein CASSVTSGWENIQYF.

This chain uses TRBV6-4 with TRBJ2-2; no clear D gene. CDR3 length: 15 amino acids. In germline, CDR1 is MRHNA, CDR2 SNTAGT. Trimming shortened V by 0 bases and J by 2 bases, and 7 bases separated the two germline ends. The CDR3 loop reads CASSDSVHNTGELFF. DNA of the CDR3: TGTGCCAGCAGTGACTCGGTACACAACACCGGGGAGCTGTTTTTT.

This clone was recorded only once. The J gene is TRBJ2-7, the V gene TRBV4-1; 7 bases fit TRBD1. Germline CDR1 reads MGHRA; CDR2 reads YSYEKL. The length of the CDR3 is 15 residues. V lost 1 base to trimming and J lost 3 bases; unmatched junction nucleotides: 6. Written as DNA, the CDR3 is TGCGCCAGCAGCCAAGTCTTGACAGGGAACTACGAGCAGTACTTC. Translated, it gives CASSQVLTGNYEQYF.

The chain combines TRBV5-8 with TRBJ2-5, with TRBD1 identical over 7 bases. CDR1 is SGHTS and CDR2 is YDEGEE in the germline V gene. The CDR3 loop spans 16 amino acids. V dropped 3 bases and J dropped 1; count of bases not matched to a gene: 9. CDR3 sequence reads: CASSSLGQRVQETQYF. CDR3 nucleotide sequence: TGTGCCAGCAGCTCTCTGGGACAGCGAGTCCAAGAGACCCAGTACTTC.

CDR3 coding DNA: TGTGCCAGCAGTGAGGGTCGGGGGGCGTCCCAGCCCCAGCATTTT. This translates into CASSEGRGASQPQHF. The gene calls are TRBV2 and TRBJ1-5; D might be TRBD1 (6 bases). This CDR3 region has 15 residues. The V gene lost 3 bases and the J gene lost 7 bases, with 16 bases spanning the gap. CDR1 and CDR2 from the germline V gene are SNHLY and FYNNEI.

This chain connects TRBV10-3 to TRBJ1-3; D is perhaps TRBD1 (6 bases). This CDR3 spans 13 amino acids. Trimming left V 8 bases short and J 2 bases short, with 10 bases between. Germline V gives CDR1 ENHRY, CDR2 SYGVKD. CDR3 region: CAIGGGPGNTIYF. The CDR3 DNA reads TGTGCCATCGGGGGGGGCCCTGGAAACACCATATATTTT.

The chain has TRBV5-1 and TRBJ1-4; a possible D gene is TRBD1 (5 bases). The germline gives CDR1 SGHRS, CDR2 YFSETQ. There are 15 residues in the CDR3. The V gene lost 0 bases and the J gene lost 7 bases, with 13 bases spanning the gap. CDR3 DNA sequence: TGCGCCAGCAGCTTGGGAATCTGGGGCAGTGAAAAACTGTTTTTT. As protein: CASSLGIWGSEKLFF.

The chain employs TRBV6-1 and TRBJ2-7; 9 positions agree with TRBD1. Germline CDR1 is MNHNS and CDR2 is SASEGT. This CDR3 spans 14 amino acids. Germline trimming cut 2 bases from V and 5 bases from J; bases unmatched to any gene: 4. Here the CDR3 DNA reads TGTGCCAGCAGTGAACCGGGACAGGGAAACGAGCAGTACTTC. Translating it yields CASSEPGQGNEQYF.

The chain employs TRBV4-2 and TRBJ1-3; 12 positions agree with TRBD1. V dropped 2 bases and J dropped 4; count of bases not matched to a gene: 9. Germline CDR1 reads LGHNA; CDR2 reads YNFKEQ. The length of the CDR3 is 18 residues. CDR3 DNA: TGTGCCAGCAGCCAACTCACCGGGACAGGGGGCAGCGGAAACACCATATATTTT. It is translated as CASSQLTGTGGSGNTIYF.

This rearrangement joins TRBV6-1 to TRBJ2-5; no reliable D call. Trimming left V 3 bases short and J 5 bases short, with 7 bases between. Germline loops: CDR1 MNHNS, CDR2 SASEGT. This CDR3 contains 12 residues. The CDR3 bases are TGTGCCAGCAGTGATCCCGTGGAGACCCAGTACTTC. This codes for CASSDPVETQYF.

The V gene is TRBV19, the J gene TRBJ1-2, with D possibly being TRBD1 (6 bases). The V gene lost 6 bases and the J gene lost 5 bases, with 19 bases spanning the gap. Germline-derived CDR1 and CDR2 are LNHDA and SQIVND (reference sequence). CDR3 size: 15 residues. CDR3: CASRTNFIGQYGYTF. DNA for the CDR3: TGTGCCAGTAGGACCAACTTTATCGGACAGTATGGCTACACCTTC.

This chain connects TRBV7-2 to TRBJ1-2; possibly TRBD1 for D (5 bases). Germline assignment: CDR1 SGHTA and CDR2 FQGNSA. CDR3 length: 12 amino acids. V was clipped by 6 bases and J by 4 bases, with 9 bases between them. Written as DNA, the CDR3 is TGTGCCAGCAGACAAAGGGGCTATGGCTACACCTTC. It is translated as CASRQRGYGYTF.

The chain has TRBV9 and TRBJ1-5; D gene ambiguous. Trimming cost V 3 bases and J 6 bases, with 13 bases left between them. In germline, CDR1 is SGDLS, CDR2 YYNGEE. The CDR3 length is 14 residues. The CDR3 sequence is CASSANSDGQPQHF. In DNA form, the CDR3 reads TGTGCCAGCAGCGCAAACAGTGACGGTCAGCCCCAGCATTTT.

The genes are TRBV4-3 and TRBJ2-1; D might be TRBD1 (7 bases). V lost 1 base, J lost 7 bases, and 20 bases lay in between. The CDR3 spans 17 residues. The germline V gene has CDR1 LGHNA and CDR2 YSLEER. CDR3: CASSQVPLAGGGNEQFF. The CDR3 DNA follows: TGCGCCAGCAGCCAAGTTCCGCTTGCAGGGGGAGGAAATGAGCAGTTCTTC.

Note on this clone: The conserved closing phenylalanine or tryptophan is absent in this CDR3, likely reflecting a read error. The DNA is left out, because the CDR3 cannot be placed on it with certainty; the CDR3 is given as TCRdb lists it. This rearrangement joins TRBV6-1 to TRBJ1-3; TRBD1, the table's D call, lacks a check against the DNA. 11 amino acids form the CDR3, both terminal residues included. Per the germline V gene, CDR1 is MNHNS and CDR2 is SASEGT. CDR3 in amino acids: CASSSPPDTRL.

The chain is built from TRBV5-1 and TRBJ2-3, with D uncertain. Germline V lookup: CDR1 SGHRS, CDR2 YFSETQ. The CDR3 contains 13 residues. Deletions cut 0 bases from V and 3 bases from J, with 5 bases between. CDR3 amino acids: CASSLGRTDTQYF. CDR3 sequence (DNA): TGCGCCAGCAGCTTGGGGCGGACAGATACGCAGTATTTT.

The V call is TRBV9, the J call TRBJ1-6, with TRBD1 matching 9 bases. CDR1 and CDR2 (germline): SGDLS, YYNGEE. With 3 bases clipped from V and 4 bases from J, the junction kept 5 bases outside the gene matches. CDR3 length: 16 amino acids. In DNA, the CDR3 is TGTGCCAGCAGCGGGACAGGGGCGCTATATAATTCACCCCTCCACTTT. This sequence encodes CASSGTGALYNSPLHF.

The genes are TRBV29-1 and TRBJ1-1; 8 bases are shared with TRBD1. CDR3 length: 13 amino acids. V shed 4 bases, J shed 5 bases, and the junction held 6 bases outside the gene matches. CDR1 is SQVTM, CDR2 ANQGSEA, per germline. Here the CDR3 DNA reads TGCAGCGTTGGTCAGGGGGCGGGGACTGAAGCTTTCTTT. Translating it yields CSVGQGAGTEAFF.

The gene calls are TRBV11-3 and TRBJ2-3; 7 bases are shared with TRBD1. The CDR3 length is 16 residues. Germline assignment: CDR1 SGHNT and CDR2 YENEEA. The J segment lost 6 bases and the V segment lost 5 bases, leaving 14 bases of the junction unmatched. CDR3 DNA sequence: TGTGCCAGCAGCCCACAGGGGTATCGGGGTAGTGATACGCAGTATTTT. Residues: CASSPQGYRGSDTQYF. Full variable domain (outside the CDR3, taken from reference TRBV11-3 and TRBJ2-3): EAGVVQSPRYKIIEKKQPVAFWCNPISGHNTLYWYLQNLGQGPELLIRYENEEAVDDSQLPKDRFSAERLKGVDSTLKIQPAELGDSAVYLCASSPQGYRGSDTQYFGPGTRLTVL.

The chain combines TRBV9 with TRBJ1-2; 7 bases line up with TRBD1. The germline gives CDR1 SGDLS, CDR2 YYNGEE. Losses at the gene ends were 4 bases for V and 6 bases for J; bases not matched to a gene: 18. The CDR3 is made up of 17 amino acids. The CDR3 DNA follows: TGTGCCAGCAGCCCACGAGGAAGGACAGGAGCATCAGATGGCTACACCTTC. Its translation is CASSPRGRTGASDGYTF.

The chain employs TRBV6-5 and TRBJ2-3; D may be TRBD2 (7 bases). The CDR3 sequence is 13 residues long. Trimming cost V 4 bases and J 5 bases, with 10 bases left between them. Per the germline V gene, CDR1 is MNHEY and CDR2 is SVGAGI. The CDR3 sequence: CASSWGGGDTQYF. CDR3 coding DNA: TGTGCCAGCAGTTGGGGGGGCGGAGATACGCAGTATTTT.

CDR3 protein: CASSDPRASGGSYEQYF. In DNA, the CDR3 is TGTGCCAGCAGTGACCCCAGAGCTAGCGGGGGTTCCTACGAGCAGTACTTC. The chain combines TRBV6-1 with TRBJ2-7; 10 positions agree with TRBD2. Germline lookup yields CDR1 MNHNS and CDR2 SASEGT. V gave up 3 bases and J gave up 1 base; unmatched junction bases: 9. The CDR3 spans 17 residues.

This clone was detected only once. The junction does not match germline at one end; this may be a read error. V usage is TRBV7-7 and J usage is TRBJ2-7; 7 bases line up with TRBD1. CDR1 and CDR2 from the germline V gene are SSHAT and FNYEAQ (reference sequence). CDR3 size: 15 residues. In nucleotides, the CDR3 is TGTGCTAGCAGCCCCGGACAGGACGCGTCCTACGAGCAGTACTTC. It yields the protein CASSPGQDASYEQYF.

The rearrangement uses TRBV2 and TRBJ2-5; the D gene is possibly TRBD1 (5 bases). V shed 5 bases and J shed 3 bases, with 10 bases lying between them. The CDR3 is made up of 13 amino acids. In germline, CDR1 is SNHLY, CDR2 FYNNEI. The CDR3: CASSRTTEETQYF. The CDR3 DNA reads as TGTGCCAGCAGTCGCACGACAGAAGAGACCCAGTACTTC.

The CDR3 region is CASSVETSGPQETQYF. The CDR3, as DNA: TGCGCCAGCAGCGTCGAAACTAGCGGACCTCAAGAGACCCAGTACTTC. The chain employs TRBV5-1 and TRBJ2-5, with TRBD2 identical over 8 bases. Germline assignment: CDR1 SGHRS and CDR2 YFSETQ. CDR3 length equals 16 residues. J was trimmed by 2 bases and V by 4 bases; bases with no gene match: 10.

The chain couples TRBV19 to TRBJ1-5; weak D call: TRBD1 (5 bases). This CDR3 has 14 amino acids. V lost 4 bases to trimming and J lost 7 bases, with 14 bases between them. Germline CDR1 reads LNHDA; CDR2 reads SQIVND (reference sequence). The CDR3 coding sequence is TGTGCCAGTAGTACCCGCGGGGGTAGGCAGCCCCAGCATTTT. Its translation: CASSTRGGRQPQHF.